This T cell receptor (beta chain) stems from a study of ipilimumab plus nivolumab after autologous stem cell transplantation. Study background: Typical patient got 5 ipilimumab doses and seven to nine nivolumab doses (median). DLBCL patients had primary refractory or relapsed disease.

Patients got ipilimumab 1 mg/kg beginning 14 to 28 days post-transplant. Patients received nivolumab 3 mg/kg at weeks 1, 4, 7, 10, then fortnightly to week 26. Libraries were prepared by immunoSEQ multiplex PCR; TCRdb keeps only in-frame clonotypes and omits some of them. Of tens of thousands of clones in the sample, 75% to 85% are singletons; the top ten hold roughly 2%. Here the sequenced sample was PBMCs, taken in a trial of ipilimumab plus nivolumab as post-transplant consolidation. This clonotype was obtained from a male donor with diffuse large B-cell lymphoma.

CDR3: CASSQDAGLEKLFF. The CDR3 DNA sequence: TGCGCCAGCAGCCAAGATGCCGGATTGGAAAAACTGTTTTTT. This chain links TRBV4-3 with TRBJ1-4; D remains ambiguous. Trimming took off 0 bases at V and 8 bases at J, with 10 bases between the two ends. This CDR3 comprises 14 residues. Germline values: CDR1 LGHNA, CDR2 YSLEER.